The 24 T cell receptor beta chains reported below all come from one sample, sequenced in a study of human T cells and chemical hapten exposure. Described time point: patch test 1, 2 weeks after DPC sensitization. Specified treatment: therapeutic diphenylcyclopropenone sensitization with weekly scalp DPC. MiXCR, run by TCRdb on the RACE reads, gives a single entry per CDR3 protein. The table shows about 60,000 distinct CDR3 sequences, with 9.3% occurring only once. Sequenced here: whole blood, sampled in connection with sensitization to the hapten diphenylcyclopropenone (DPC). The origin of the receptors is a woman aged 40 to 50 with alopecia areata. Some clones in this sample may be carry-over from other donors' samples.

The V gene is TRBV14, the J gene TRBJ2-1; D remains unclear. Trimming took off 0 bases at V and 2 bases at J, with 8 bases between the two ends. CDR1 and CDR2 from the germline V gene are SGHDN and FVKESK. The CDR3 is 15 amino acids. CDR3 nucleotide sequence: TGTGCCAGCAGCCAAGATGTGACCCCCTACAATGAGCAGTTCTTC. The encoded protein is CASSQDVTPYNEQFF.

This clonotype was counted a few times. The chain links TRBV20-1 to TRBJ2-5; TRBD2 matches 8 bases. Germline V gene sequence: CDR1 DFQATT, CDR2 SNEGSKA (reference sequence). After removal of 4 bases from V and 3 bases from J, the junction contained 4 bases not matched to a gene. The CDR3 is 13 amino acids. The CDR3 bases are TGCAGTGCTAACTACGGGGGGGAAGAGACCCAGTACTTC. Encoded protein: CSANYGGEETQYF.

This clonotype came up many times. The chain is built from TRBV7-8 and TRBJ2-1, with 8 bases matching TRBD2. V shed 4 bases, J shed 6 bases, and the junction held 8 bases outside the gene matches. Germline V gene sequence: CDR1 SGHVS, CDR2 FQNEAQ. The CDR3 runs 15 residues. The CDR3 here is CASSSGGRAINEQFF. The CDR3 DNA reads as TGTGCCAGCAGCTCGGGGGGGCGGGCGATCAATGAGCAGTTCTTC.

This clonotype was counted between two and nine times. The chain carries TRBV11-2 and TRBJ2-1; D is perhaps TRBD1 or TRBD2 (6 bases each). Germline V gene sequence: CDR1 SGHAT, CDR2 FQNNGV. The CDR3 extends over 15 amino acids. V was trimmed by 1 base and J by 2 bases, leaving 9 bases between them. CDR3 protein: CASSLVGGPYNEQFF. CDR3 nucleotide sequence: TGTGCCAGCAGCTTAGTGGGGGGCCCCTACAATGAGCAGTTCTTC.

This clonotype was found a few times. The J gene is TRBJ1-1, the V gene TRBV2; TRBD1 is a possible D gene (5 bases). V was clipped by 6 bases and J by 5 bases, with 16 bases between them. The CDR3 has 14 residues. CDR1 and CDR2 (germline): SNHLY, FYNNEI. The CDR3 sequence is CASRVIRGGTEAFF. The CDR3, as DNA: TGTGCCAGCAGGGTAATAAGGGGTGGTACTGAAGCTTTCTTT.

The table lists this clonotype with many counts. V gene TRBV28 combines with J gene TRBJ2-4; TRBD2 matches 9 bases. Germline V gene data show CDR1 as MDHEN and CDR2 as SYDVKM. V gave up 4 bases and J gave up 5 bases; unmatched junction bases: 9. This CDR3 has 16 amino acids. In DNA, the CDR3 is TGTGCCAGCAGTTGGCCCCGCGGGGGGGCCCAAAACATTCAGTACTTC. It encodes CASSWPRGGAQNIQYF.

The sample holds many counts of this clonotype. CDR3 in amino acids: CASSYSIARTGPLWTGELFF. In DNA, the CDR3 is TGTGCCAGCAGTTACTCGATCGCCCGGACAGGCCCTCTGTGGACCGGGGAGCTGTTTTTT. The gene calls are TRBV6-5 and TRBJ2-2; 7 bases are shared with TRBD1. Looked up from germline, CDR1 is MNHEY and CDR2 is SVGAGI. V was clipped by 0 bases and J by 5 bases; unmatched bases: 18. CDR3 length: 20 residues.

This clonotype was counted a few times. The V gene is TRBV28, the J gene TRBJ1-1; a weak D match, TRBD1 (5 bases). The V gene's germline CDR1 is MDHEN and CDR2 SYDVKM. V lost 7 bases, J lost 1 base, and 10 bases lay in between. The CDR3 totals 13 residues. The CDR3 here is CASNPGQNTEAFF. CDR3 nucleotide sequence: TGTGCCAGCAATCCAGGACAGAACACTGAAGCTTTCTTT.

V and J are TRBV5-4 and TRBJ2-5; D unresolved. This CDR3 spans 15 amino acids. CDR1 is SGHNT and CDR2 is YYREEE in the germline V gene (reference sequence). Trimming took off 1 base at V and 2 bases at J, with 12 bases between the two ends. The CDR3 here is CASSLSPSVQETQYF. The CDR3 DNA reads as TGTGCCAGCAGCTTGAGTCCGTCAGTTCAAGAGACCCAGTACTTC. The full variable domain, completed using reference TRBV5-4 and TRBJ2-5, is ETGVTQSPTHLIKTRGQQVTLRCSSQSGHNTVSWYQQALGQGPQFIFQYYREEENGRGNFPPRFSGLQFPNYSSELNVNALELDDSALYLCASSLSPSVQETQYFGPGTRLLVL.

This chain links TRBV4-3 with TRBJ2-7; weak D call: TRBD2 (7 bases). This CDR3 has 16 amino acids. The germline V gene encodes CDR1 LGHNA and CDR2 YSLEER. V was shortened by 0 bases and J by 6 bases, with 18 bases between the two germline ends. CDR3 nucleotides: TGCGCCAGCAGCCAAGATTACGGGGGGCTTGGGTCCGAGCAGTACTTC. Translated: CASSQDYGGLGSEQYF.

The chain joins TRBV20-1 to TRBJ1-5; 7 bases map to TRBD1. Germline V CDR1 and CDR2: DFQATT, SNEGSKA (reference sequence). V was clipped by 6 bases and J by 1 base; unmatched bases: 6. This CDR3 contains 14 residues. The CDR3 here is CSAEYRGSNQPQHF. The CDR3 region has the DNA TGCAGTGCCGAGTACAGGGGAAGCAATCAGCCCCAGCATTTT.

The CDR3 reads CASKSSGNTIYF. CDR3 DNA sequence: TGTGCCAGCAAAAGCTCTGGAAACACCATATATTTT. This chain connects TRBV9 to TRBJ1-3, with D uncertain. Trimming left V 6 bases short and J 0 bases short, with 4 bases between. Germline V gene sequence: CDR1 SGDLS, CDR2 YYNGEE. This CDR3 contains 12 residues. Complete variable domain (other parts from reference TRBV9 and TRBJ1-3): DSGVTQTPKHLITATGQRVTLRCSPRSGDLSVYWYQQSLDQGLQFLIQYYNGEERAKGNILERFSAQQFPDLHSELNLSSLELGDSALYFCASKSSGNTIYFGEGSWLTVV.

This clonotype was found a few times. The rearrangement joins TRBV7-9 to TRBJ1-1; tentatively, D is TRBD1 (6 bases). The CDR3 consists of 15 residues. Germline CDR1 is SEHNR and CDR2 is FQNEAQ (reference sequence). V lost 2 bases, J lost 5 bases, and 15 bases lay in between. For the CDR3, the DNA is TGTGCCAGCAGCTTAAGGATCCGGCAGGGGACTGAAGCTTTCTTT. Translation gives CASSLRIRQGTEAFF.

This clonotype has only a few counts. The V and J genes are TRBV12-3 or TRBV12-4 and TRBJ1-2, with 12 positions matching TRBD1. This CDR3 comprises 16 residues. After removal of 6 bases from V and 0 bases from J, the junction contained 5 bases not matched to a gene. Written as DNA, the CDR3 is TGTGCCAGCAGGGGACAGGGGGCTCGTTCTAACTATGGCTACACCTTC. It specifies CASRGQGARSNYGYTF.

This clonotype occurred many times. The chain employs TRBV4-2 and TRBJ2-7; 9 bases are shared with TRBD1. CDR3 length: 14 amino acids. The V segment lost 5 bases and the J segment 1 base; nucleotides outside the gene matches: 3. The germline gives CDR1 LGHNA, CDR2 YNFKEQ. This CDR3 is CASSGTGSSYEQYF. As DNA, the CDR3 is TGTGCCAGCAGCGGGACAGGGTCGTCCTACGAGCAGTACTTC.

This clonotype has ten or more counts. V usage is TRBV2 and J usage is TRBJ2-3, with D possibly being TRBD2 (6 bases). V lost 6 bases and J lost 0, with 13 bases in between. CDR1 is SNHLY and CDR2 is FYNNEI in the germline V gene. The CDR3 is 15 amino acids. The CDR3 region is CASRPREVSTDTQYF. For the CDR3, the DNA is TGTGCCAGCAGACCCAGGGAGGTTAGCACAGATACGCAGTATTTT.

This clonotype was picked up many times. The chain uses TRBV5-1 and TRBJ2-1; 9 bases fit TRBD1. CDR1 and CDR2 (germline): SGHRS, YFSETQ. The CDR3 is 16 amino acids. V dropped 4 bases and J dropped 4; count of bases not matched to a gene: 9. The CDR3, as DNA: TGCGCCAGCAGCCCACGAGCGGGACAGGGTTACAATGAGCAGTTCTTC. Its protein is CASSPRAGQGYNEQFF.

This clonotype has more than one count but fewer than ten. The rearrangement links TRBV7-2 to TRBJ2-2; unclear D gene. Germline V lookup: CDR1 SGHTA, CDR2 FQGNSA. There are 16 residues in the CDR3. The V gene lost 2 bases and the J gene lost 4 bases, with 14 bases spanning the gap. CDR3 protein: CASSLTDGPTTGELFF. In DNA, the CDR3 is TGTGCCAGCAGCTTAACCGATGGACCTACCACCGGGGAGCTGTTTTTT.

This chain connects TRBV19 to TRBJ2-3; perhaps TRBD2 as D (6 bases). Looked up from germline, CDR1 is LNHDA and CDR2 is SQIVND (reference sequence). The CDR3 runs to 12 residues. V shed 3 bases and J shed 5 bases, with 6 bases lying between them. For the CDR3, the DNA is TGTGCCAGTAGTATGGGGGGAGATACGCAGTATTTT. Encoded protein: CASSMGGDTQYF.

This clonotype was found a few times. J is TRBJ2-3 and V is TRBV6-1; D perhaps matches TRBD1 (6 bases). Trimming stripped 5 bases from V and 4 bases from J, with 13 bases between. Germline CDR1 and CDR2: MNHNS and SASEGT. The CDR3 is 14 amino acids. The chain's CDR3 is CASSQRTGPDTQYF. CDR3 nucleotide sequence: TGTGCCAGCAGTCAGAGAACAGGGCCAGATACGCAGTATTTT.

This clonotype showed up just a few times. This sequence joins TRBV19 and TRBJ2-3; 9 nucleotides line up with TRBD2. J was trimmed by 4 bases and V by 2 bases; bases with no gene match: 4. CDR1 is LNHDA, CDR2 SQIVND, per germline (reference sequence). The CDR3 contains 15 residues. The CDR3 DNA follows: TGTGCCAGTAGTATAAGCGGGGGGCTGCCAGATACGCAGTATTTT. It specifies CASSISGGLPDTQYF.

The sample holds a few counts of this clonotype. This chain connects TRBV2 to TRBJ2-6; unclear D gene. This CDR3 is 14 amino acids long. From germline, CDR1 is SNHLY and CDR2 FYNNEI. Trimming removed 6 bases from V and 4 bases from J, with 10 bases in between. In DNA form, the CDR3 reads TGTGCCAGCAGCCTCGGATGGGGGGCCAACGTCCTGACTTTC. Its translation is CASSLGWGANVLTF.

This clonotype was recorded a few times. This chain links TRBV5-4 with TRBJ2-2, with 15 bases matching TRBD2. This CDR3 contains 17 residues. Germline loops: CDR1 SGHNT, CDR2 YYREEE (reference sequence). V shed 4 bases and J 6 bases; nucleotides not matched to a gene: 7. This chain's CDR3 is CASSGRTSGGAPGELFF. CDR3 sequence (DNA): TGTGCCAGCAGCGGAAGGACTAGCGGGGGGGCACCCGGGGAGCTGTTTTTT.

V usage is TRBV5-8 and J usage is TRBJ2-3; 8 bases map to TRBD1. Germline loops: CDR1 SGHTS, CDR2 YDEGEE. The CDR3 covers 16 residues. The J segment lost 1 base and the V segment lost 4 bases, leaving 8 bases of the junction unmatched. The CDR3 spells CASSQRQGLGTDTQYF. CDR3 bases: TGTGCCAGCAGCCAAAGACAGGGGTTAGGCACAGATACGCAGTATTTT.